A single sample is the source of the 8 T cell receptor beta chains below, sequenced in a study of T cells after yellow fever vaccination. TCRdb re-analysed the 5' RACE reads in MiXCR, keeping a single row per CDR3 protein. The sample carries some 68,000 distinct CDR3 sequences, approximately 7% recorded once. Sequenced material: CD8+ T cells sorted from PBMCs, taken about 49 days after the first yellow fever vaccination. These receptors were obtained from a man aged 18 to 35 who received the YFV17D yellow fever vaccine.

This clonotype came up many times. The V and J genes are TRBV28 and TRBJ2-7, with 12 bases that match TRBD2. CDR3 size: 17 residues. Losses at the gene ends were 4 bases for V and 4 bases for J; bases not matched to a gene: 11. Per germline, CDR1 MDHEN and CDR2 SYDVKM. CDR3: CASSSTTSGGTLYEQYV. CDR3 in DNA: TGTGCCAGCAGTTCGACAACTAGCGGGGGGACTCTTTACGAGCAGTACGTC.

This clonotype appeared many times. The rearrangement joins TRBV6-2 or TRBV6-3 to TRBJ2-5; TRBD2 matches at 9 bases. CDR1 and CDR2 (germline): MNHEY, SVGEGT. There are 16 residues in the CDR3. Trimming took 5 bases from V and 3 from J; bases not matched to a gene: 10. CDR3 in amino acids: CASSTNWTSAKETQYF. CDR3 coding DNA: TGTGCCAGCAGTACCAATTGGACTAGCGCTAAAGAGACCCAGTACTTC.

The CDR3 region has the DNA TGTGCCAGCAGTCACGGACAGGCAACTAATGAAAAACTGTTTTTT. This codes for CASSHGQATNEKLFF. V is TRBV12-3 or TRBV12-4 and J is TRBJ1-4; 7 nucleotides line up with TRBD1. V shed 5 bases, J shed 0 bases, and the junction held 3 bases outside the gene matches. This CDR3 contains 15 residues.

This chain connects TRBV4-3 to TRBJ2-7, with D possibly being TRBD2 (6 bases). This CDR3 has 19 amino acids. Trimming took off 1 base at V and 2 bases at J, with 24 bases between the two ends. From germline, CDR1 is LGHNA and CDR2 YSLEER. CDR3 in amino acids: CASSQALERRVGGAYEQYF. CDR3 nucleotides: TGCGCCAGCAGCCAAGCCCTGGAGAGACGGGTCGGAGGGGCCTACGAGCAGTACTTC.

This clonotype was counted at least ten times. This chain connects TRBV7-2 to TRBJ2-5, with D tentatively TRBD2 (6 bases). The V gene's germline CDR1 is SGHTA and CDR2 FQGNSA. CDR3 length: 15 residues. Deletions cut 4 bases from V and 3 bases from J, with 15 bases between. CDR3 region: CASSSHLGGKETQYF. The CDR3 nucleotides read TGTGCCAGCAGCTCCCACCTCGGGGGAAAAGAGACCCAGTACTTC.

The sample holds many counts of this clonotype. The chain recombines TRBV5-1 with TRBJ1-6, with no clear D. The CDR3 loop spans 14 amino acids. V dropped 0 bases and J dropped 5 bases, with 6 bases sitting between them. Per the germline V gene, CDR1 is SGHRS and CDR2 is YFSETQ. This chain's CDR3 is CASSLGTDNSPLHF. In DNA, the CDR3 is TGCGCCAGCAGCTTGGGGACGGATAATTCACCCCTCCACTTT.

Ten or more counts support this clonotype. The V gene is TRBV7-8, the J gene TRBJ2-7, with no clear D. Trimming cost V 2 bases and J 2 bases, with 13 bases left between them. CDR3 length: 15 residues. The germline gives CDR1 SGHVS, CDR2 FQNEAQ. CDR3 sequence (DNA): TGTGCCAGCAGCTTAAAGGCTGGGCAGGCCTACGAGCAGTACTTC. Amino acids: CASSLKAGQAYEQYF.

This clonotype was seen at least ten times. The V call is TRBV12-3 or TRBV12-4, the J call TRBJ2-2, with 13 positions matching TRBD2. This CDR3 has 19 amino acids. The junction had 12 bases not matched to a gene; V was cut back by 3 bases and J by 5 bases. The CDR3 reads CASSLFRTSGGIWTGELFF. The CDR3 nucleotides read TGTGCCAGCAGTTTGTTCCGGACTAGCGGGGGTATTTGGACCGGGGAGCTGTTTTTT.